Shown below are 18 T cell receptor beta chains from a single sample sequenced in a study of metastatic and nonmetastatic thyroid tumors (dated by TCRdb to 2020 to 2022). The library relied on PCR. Reads for this sample came from an Illumina HiSeq 4000. TCRdb reprocessing: public reads trimmed at Q25 with fastp, clones called with MiXCR, in-frame beta chains kept. A total of 30,000 to 40,000 clones appear in this sample, approximately 15% of them only once. Around a fifth of the sample is in the top ten clones. None of the patients had been given any treatment before thyroid surgery. Sequenced material: blood. Source of these receptors: a male donor with papillary thyroid cancer or a benign thyroid nodule (not recorded which). Some clones in this sample may be carry-over from other donors' samples.

The sample holds many counts of this clone. This chain uses TRBV12-5 with TRBJ2-2, with 9 positions matching TRBD2. CDR1 LGHNT and CDR2 FRNRAP come from the germline V gene. CDR3 length equals 16 residues. After removal of 4 bases from V and 7 bases from J, the junction contained 10 bases not matched to a gene. The CDR3 DNA reads TGTGCTAGTGGTTCCCCAGGCGGGAGGGCGGACGGGGAGCTGTTTTTT. Protein product: CASGSPGGRADGELFF.

Sample share makes this clone medium-sized. The chain links TRBV12-3 or TRBV12-4 to TRBJ2-2; tentatively, D is TRBD1 (6 bases). The CDR3 sequence is 14 residues long. Trimming left V 7 bases short and J 1 base short, with 10 bases between. In nucleotides, the CDR3 is TGTGCCAGCAAGGTGGGACAGAACACCGGGGAGCTGTTTTTT. This codes for CASKVGQNTGELFF.

This clone has ten or more counts. The CDR3 reads CASKGQGSGQPQHF. The CDR3 DNA sequence: TGTGCCAGCAAGGGACAGGGATCGGGTCAGCCCCAGCATTTT. V gene TRBV6-2 or TRBV6-3 combines with J gene TRBJ1-5; 9 nucleotides align to TRBD1. CDR1 and CDR2 (germline): MNHEY, SVGEGT. The CDR3 has 14 residues. With V trimmed by 7 bases and J by 6 bases, 7 bases remained unmatched.

This clone was observed many times. The rearrangement links TRBV18 to TRBJ2-3; unclear D gene. CDR3 length equals 13 residues. Germline V lookup: CDR1 KGHSH, CDR2 LQKENI. Trimming took 4 bases from V and 5 from J, leaving 10 bases between them. The CDR3 is CASSLSGLDTQYF. In DNA form, the CDR3 reads TGTGCCAGCTCACTGTCGGGTCTAGATACGCAGTATTTT.

In this sample, this clone turned up many times. The rearrangement links TRBV27 to TRBJ2-7, with 9 positions matching TRBD1. Germline CDR1 MNHEY, CDR2 SMNVEV (reference sequence). This CDR3 region has 14 residues. V lost 6 bases and J lost 2; bases outside the gene matches: 5. The CDR3 region is CASSRQGGPYEQYF. In nucleotides, the CDR3 is TGTGCCAGCAGCCGACAGGGGGGTCCCTACGAGCAGTACTTC.

This clone has a count of ten or more. This chain links TRBV20-1 with TRBJ1-5; the match to TRBD1 covers 7 bases. The germline V gene has CDR1 DFQATT and CDR2 SNEGSKA (reference sequence). CDR3 length: 14 amino acids. Trimming at V came to 3 bases and at J to 4 bases, leaving 6 bases not matched to a gene. CDR3 DNA sequence: TGCAGTGCTAGGACGACAGGGAGAAATCAGCCCCAGCATTTT. It encodes CSARTTGRNQPQHF.

This clone showed up just a few times. The rearrangement uses TRBV28 and TRBJ2-1; 7 positions match TRBD2. This CDR3 has 16 residues. The germline gives CDR1 MDHEN, CDR2 SYDVKM. Germline trimming cut 7 bases from V and 5 bases from J; bases unmatched to any gene: 14. In nucleotides, the CDR3 is TGTGCCAGCAACCCCCTTGACCAGCGGGGCCACAATGAGCAGTTCTTC. It yields the protein CASNPLDQRGHNEQFF.

This clone was observed at least ten times. V is TRBV19 and J is TRBJ2-5; TRBD2 is a possible D gene (6 bases). The V gene lost 5 bases and the J gene lost 4 bases, with 17 bases spanning the gap. This CDR3 has 15 amino acids. Germline loops: CDR1 LNHDA, CDR2 SQIVND (reference sequence). CDR3 residues: CASSRNRRGLETQYF. As DNA, the CDR3 is TGTGCCAGTAGTCGAAACCGCCGGGGGTTAGAGACCCAGTACTTC.

This clone came up many times. CDR3: CASSLGMTGAQETQYF. DNA of the CDR3: TGTGCCAGCAGCTTGGGGATGACAGGGGCCCAAGAGACCCAGTACTTC. This sequence joins TRBV5-6 and TRBJ2-5, with 8 bases identical to TRBD1. Germline V gene data show CDR1 as SGHDT and CDR2 as YYEEEE. The trim removed 0 bases at V and 1 base at J, leaving 5 bases unmatched. The CDR3 runs to 16 residues.

The table lists this clone with many counts. The gene calls are TRBV5-4 and TRBJ1-4, with TRBD1 matching over 8 bases. Germline V gives CDR1 SGHNT, CDR2 YYREEE (reference sequence). The V segment lost 5 bases and the J segment 4 bases; nucleotides outside the gene matches: 7. This CDR3 is 15 amino acids long. Here the CDR3 DNA reads TGTGCCAGCAGTTCTACAGGGGGGATTAATGAAAAACTGTTTTTT. Residues: CASSSTGGINEKLFF.

The rearrangement joins TRBV6-1 to TRBJ1-3, with D unclear. CDR3 length: 14 residues. The germline V and J ends were trimmed by 6 bases and 1 base, with 10 bases remaining between them. The germline gives CDR1 MNHNS, CDR2 SASEGT. CDR3 sequence: CASRDFGSGNTIYF. The CDR3 DNA reads TGTGCCAGCAGGGATTTCGGGTCTGGAAACACCATATATTTT.

This clone was seen ten or more times. The rearrangement uses TRBV19 and TRBJ2-1; D is perhaps TRBD1 or TRBD2 (5 bases each). Trimming took off 6 bases at V and 6 bases at J, with 9 bases between the two ends. CDR1 and CDR2 from the germline V gene are LNHDA and SQIVND (reference sequence). The CDR3 extends over 12 amino acids. CDR3 bases: TGTGCCAGTAGCCGGGGCCGCAATGAGCAGTTCTTC. Translated, it gives CASSRGRNEQFF.

Notes on this clone: This may stem from a read error, because a much larger clone lies one nucleotide away. Other nucleotide sequences in the sample specify the same CDR3. The rearrangement uses TRBV6-1 and TRBJ2-4; TRBD1 might be the D (7 bases). Trimming pared 9 bases from V and 14 bases from J, leaving 23 bases between. CDR3 size: 13 residues. CDR1 is MNHNS, CDR2 SASEGT, per germline. This CDR3 reads CASMAQGGFWKYF. Written as DNA, the CDR3 is TGTGCCAGTATGGCTCAGGGGGGATTTTGGAAGTACTTC.

This clone turned up a few times. This chain connects TRBV6-1 to TRBJ1-2; D possibly corresponds to TRBD1 (5 bases). V lost 3 bases to trimming and J lost 2 bases, with 16 bases between them. Germline values: CDR1 MNHNS, CDR2 SASEGT. CDR3 length: 16 amino acids. CDR3 coding DNA: TGTGCCAGCAGTGACGGTGGGGCAGGAGGGAACTATGGCTACACCTTC. Translated, it gives CASSDGGAGGNYGYTF.

This clone was seen ten or more times. The CDR3 DNA follows: TGCGCCAGCAGCCAAGATCCCCGGGACCCCTATGGCTACACCTTC. This encodes CASSQDPRDPYGYTF. The chain links TRBV4-3 to TRBJ1-2; a possible D gene is TRBD1 (5 bases). Trimming left V 0 bases short and J 4 bases short, with 12 bases between. The CDR3 totals 15 residues. CDR1 and CDR2 (germline): LGHNA, YSLEER.

This clone was detected ten times or more. The chain joins TRBV30 to TRBJ1-6; D not certain. V was pared by 3 bases and J by 4 bases, with 4 bases between. Germline CDR1 and CDR2: GTSNPN and SVGIG (reference sequence). This CDR3 region has 12 residues. CDR3 sequence: CAWRDYNSPLHF. The CDR3 coding sequence is TGTGCCTGGAGGGATTATAATTCACCCCTCCACTTT.

This clone was observed many times. The chain has TRBV11-1 and TRBJ2-3, with 9 bases lining up with TRBD2. CDR1 SGHAT and CDR2 FQDESV come from the germline V gene (reference sequence). CDR3 length equals 16 residues. Trimming at V came to 5 bases and at J to 2 bases, leaving 8 bases not matched to a gene. The CDR3 DNA reads TGTGCCAGCAGCAGGGGACTAGCCCCTTACACAGATACGCAGTATTTT. Protein: CASSRGLAPYTDTQYF.

This clone showed up many times. V and J are TRBV11-3 and TRBJ2-5; 8 bases match TRBD1. Trimming cost V 0 bases and J 5 bases; bases outside gene matches: 2. Germline V lookup: CDR1 SGHNT, CDR2 YENEEA. The CDR3 contains 14 residues. CDR3 nucleotides: TGTGCCAGCAGCTTAGAGGACAGGGATGAGACCCAGTACTTC. It yields the protein CASSLEDRDETQYF. The complete variable domain, with remaining parts taken from reference TRBV11-3 and TRBJ2-5, reads EAGVVQSPRYKIIEKKQPVAFWCNPISGHNTLYWYLQNLGQGPELLIRYENEEAVDDSQLPKDRFSAERLKGVDSTLKIQPAELGDSAVYLCASSLEDRDETQYFGPGTRLLVL.